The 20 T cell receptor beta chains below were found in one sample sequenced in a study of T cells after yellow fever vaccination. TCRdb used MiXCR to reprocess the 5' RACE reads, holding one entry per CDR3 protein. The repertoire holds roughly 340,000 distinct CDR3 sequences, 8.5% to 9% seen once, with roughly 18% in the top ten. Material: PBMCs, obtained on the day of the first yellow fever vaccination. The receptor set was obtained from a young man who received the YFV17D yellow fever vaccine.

CDR3 nucleotides: TGCAGTGCTAGGGGACTAGCGGGGGTAGGGAAGCATGGGGAGACCCAGTACTTC. Amino acids: CSARGLAGVGKHGETQYF. The V call is TRBV20-1, the J call TRBJ2-5; 14 bases align to TRBD2. V shed 3 bases and J 5 bases; nucleotides not matched to a gene: 14. The length of the CDR3 is 18 residues. Germline-derived CDR1 and CDR2 are DFQATT and SNEGSKA (reference sequence).

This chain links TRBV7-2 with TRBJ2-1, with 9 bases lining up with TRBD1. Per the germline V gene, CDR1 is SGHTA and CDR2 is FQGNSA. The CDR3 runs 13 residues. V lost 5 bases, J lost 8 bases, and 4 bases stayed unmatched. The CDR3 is CASSRQGEDEQFF. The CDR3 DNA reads TGTGCCAGCAGCAGACAGGGGGAGGATGAGCAGTTCTTC.

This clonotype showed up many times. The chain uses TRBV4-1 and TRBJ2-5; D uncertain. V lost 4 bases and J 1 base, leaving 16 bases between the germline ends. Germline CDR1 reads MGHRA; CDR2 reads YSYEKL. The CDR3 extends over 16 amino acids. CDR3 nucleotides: TGCGCCAGCAGCCGTCTGCCTTTAGCAGTCCAAGAGACCCAGTACTTC. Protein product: CASSRLPLAVQETQYF.

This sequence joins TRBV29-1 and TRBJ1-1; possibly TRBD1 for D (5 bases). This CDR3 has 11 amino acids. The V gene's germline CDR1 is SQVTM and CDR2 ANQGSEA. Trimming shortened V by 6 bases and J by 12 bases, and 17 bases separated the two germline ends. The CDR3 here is CSVWGSYRTFF. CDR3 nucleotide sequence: TGCAGCGTATGGGGGTCCTATAGGACTTTCTTT.

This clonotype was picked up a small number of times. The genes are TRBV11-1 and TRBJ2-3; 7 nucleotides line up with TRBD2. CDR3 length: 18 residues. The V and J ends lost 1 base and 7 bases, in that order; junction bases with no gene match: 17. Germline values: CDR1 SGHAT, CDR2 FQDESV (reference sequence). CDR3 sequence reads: CASSLVAGETIFLNTQYF. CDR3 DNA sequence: TGTGCCAGCAGCTTAGTTGCGGGGGAGACTATTTTTTTAAATACGCAGTATTTT.

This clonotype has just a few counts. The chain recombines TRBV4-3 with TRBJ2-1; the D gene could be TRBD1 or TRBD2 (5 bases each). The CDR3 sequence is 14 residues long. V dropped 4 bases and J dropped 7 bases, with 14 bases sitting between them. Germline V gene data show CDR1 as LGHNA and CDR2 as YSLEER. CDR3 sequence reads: CASSPLGDGNEQFF. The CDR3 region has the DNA TGCGCCAGCAGCCCCCTAGGGGACGGGAATGAGCAGTTCTTC.

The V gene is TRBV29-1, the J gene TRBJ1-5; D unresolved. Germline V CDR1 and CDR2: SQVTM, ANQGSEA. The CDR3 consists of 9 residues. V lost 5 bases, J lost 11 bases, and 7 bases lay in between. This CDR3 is CSVKWSQHF. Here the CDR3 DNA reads TGCAGCGTTAAATGGTCCCAGCATTTT.

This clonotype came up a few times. CDR3 region: CASSLGMGGNEQFF. The CDR3 DNA is TGCGCCAGCAGCTTGGGTATGGGGGGCAATGAGCAGTTCTTC. V and J are TRBV5-1 and TRBJ2-1, with D perhaps TRBD2 (6 bases). Germline lookup yields CDR1 SGHRS and CDR2 YFSETQ. Between the trimmed V and J ends, which lost 0 bases and 6 bases, there was a span of 10 bases. This CDR3 has 14 amino acids.

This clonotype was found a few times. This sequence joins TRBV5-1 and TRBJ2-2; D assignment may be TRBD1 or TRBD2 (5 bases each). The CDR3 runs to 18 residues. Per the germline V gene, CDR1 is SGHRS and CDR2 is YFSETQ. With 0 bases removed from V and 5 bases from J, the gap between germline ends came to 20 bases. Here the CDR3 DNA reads TGCGCCAGCAGCTTGGTTTCAGGGACGGCCGGATGGACCGGGGAGCTGTTTTTT. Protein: CASSLVSGTAGWTGELFF. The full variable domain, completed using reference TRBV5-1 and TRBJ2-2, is KAGVTQTPRYLIKTRGQQVTLSCSPISGHRSVSWYQQTPGQGLQFLFEYFSETQRNKGNFPGRFSGRQFSNSRSEMNVSTLELGDSALYLCASSLVSGTAGWTGELFFGEGSRLTVL.

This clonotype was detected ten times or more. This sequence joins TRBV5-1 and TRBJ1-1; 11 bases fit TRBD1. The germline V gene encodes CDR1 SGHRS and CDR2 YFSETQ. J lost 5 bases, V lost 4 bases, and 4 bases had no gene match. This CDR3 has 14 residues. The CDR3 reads CASSPGTGGTEAFF. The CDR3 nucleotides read TGCGCCAGCAGCCCTGGGACAGGGGGAACTGAAGCTTTCTTT.

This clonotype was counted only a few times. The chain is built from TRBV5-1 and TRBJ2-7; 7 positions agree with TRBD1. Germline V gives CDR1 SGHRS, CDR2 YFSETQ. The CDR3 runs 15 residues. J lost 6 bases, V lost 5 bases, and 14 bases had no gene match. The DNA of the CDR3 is TGCGCCAGCAGGATCGAGGCTTCGACAGGGACCGAGCAGTACTTC. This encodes CASRIEASTGTEQYF.

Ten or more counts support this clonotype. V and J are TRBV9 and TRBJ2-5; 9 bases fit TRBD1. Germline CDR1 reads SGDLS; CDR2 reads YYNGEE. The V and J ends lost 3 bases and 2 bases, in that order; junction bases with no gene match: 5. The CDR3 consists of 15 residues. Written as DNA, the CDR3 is TGTGCCAGCAGCGAGGGACAGGGAATACAAGAGACCCAGTACTTC. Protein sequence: CASSEGQGIQETQYF. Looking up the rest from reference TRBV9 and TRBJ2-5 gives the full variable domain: DSGVTQTPKHLITATGQRVTLRCSPRSGDLSVYWYQQSLDQGLQFLIQYYNGEERAKGNILERFSAQQFPDLHSELNLSSLELGDSALYFCASSEGQGIQETQYFGPGTRLLVL.

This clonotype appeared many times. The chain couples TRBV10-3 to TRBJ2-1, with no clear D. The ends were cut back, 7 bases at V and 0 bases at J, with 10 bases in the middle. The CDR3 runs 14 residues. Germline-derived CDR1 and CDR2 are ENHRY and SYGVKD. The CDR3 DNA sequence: TGTGCCATCACAGGTACAAGCTCCTACAATGAGCAGTTCTTC. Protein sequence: CAITGTSSYNEQFF.

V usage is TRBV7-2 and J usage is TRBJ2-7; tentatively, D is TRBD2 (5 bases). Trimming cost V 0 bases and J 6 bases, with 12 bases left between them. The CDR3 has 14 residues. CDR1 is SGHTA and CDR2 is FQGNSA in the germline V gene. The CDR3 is CASSLAIGGLEQYF. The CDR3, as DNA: TGTGCCAGCAGCTTAGCGATAGGAGGTCTCGAGCAGTACTTC.

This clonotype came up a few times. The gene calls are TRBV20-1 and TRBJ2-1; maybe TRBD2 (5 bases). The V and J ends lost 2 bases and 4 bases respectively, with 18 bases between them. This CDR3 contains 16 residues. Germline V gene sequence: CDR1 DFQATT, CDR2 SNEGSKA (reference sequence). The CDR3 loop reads CSARSREDSPYNEQFF. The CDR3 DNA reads TGCAGTGCTAGATCGAGAGAGGACTCCCCATACAATGAGCAGTTCTTC.

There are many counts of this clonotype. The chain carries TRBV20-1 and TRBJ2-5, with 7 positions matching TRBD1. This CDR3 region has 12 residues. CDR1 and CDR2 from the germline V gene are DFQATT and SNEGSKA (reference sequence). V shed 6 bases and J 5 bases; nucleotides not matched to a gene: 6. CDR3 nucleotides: TGCAGTGCCCTGGGACAGATGGAGACCCAGTACTTC. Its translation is CSALGQMETQYF.

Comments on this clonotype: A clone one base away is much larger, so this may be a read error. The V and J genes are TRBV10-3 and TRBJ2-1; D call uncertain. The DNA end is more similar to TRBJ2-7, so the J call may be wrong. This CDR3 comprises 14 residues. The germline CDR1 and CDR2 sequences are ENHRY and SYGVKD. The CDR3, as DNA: TGTGCCATCAGTGAGTCGAATTGGTACAATGAGCAGTACTTC. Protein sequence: CAISESNWYNEQYF.

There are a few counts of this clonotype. CDR3 sequence: CATSRSRGLYNEQFF. The CDR3 DNA reads as TGTGCCACCAGCAGGTCTAGGGGGTTATACAATGAGCAGTTCTTC. The chain carries TRBV15 and TRBJ2-1, with D maybe TRBD1 (6 bases). Trimming stripped 3 bases from V and 4 bases from J, with 13 bases between. The CDR3 covers 15 residues. Per the germline V gene, CDR1 is LNHNV and CDR2 is YYDKDF (reference sequence).

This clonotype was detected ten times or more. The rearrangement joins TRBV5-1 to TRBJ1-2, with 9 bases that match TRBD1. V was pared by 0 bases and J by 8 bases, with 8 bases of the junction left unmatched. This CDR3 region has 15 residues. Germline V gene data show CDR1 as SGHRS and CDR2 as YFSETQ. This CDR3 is CASSLGRGQGRGYTF. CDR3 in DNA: TGCGCCAGCAGCTTGGGGAGGGGACAGGGCCGCGGCTACACCTTC.

For the CDR3, the DNA is TGTGCCAGCAGCCACGACAGGGACTCTGGGGCCAACGTCCTGACTTTC. Protein product: CASSHDRDSGANVLTF. The chain recombines TRBV7-9 with TRBJ2-6, with TRBD1 matching 7 bases. The CDR3 totals 16 residues. Germline trimming cut 5 bases from V and 0 bases from J; bases unmatched to any gene: 4. Germline V gene lookup returns CDR1 SEHNR and CDR2 FQNEAQ (reference sequence).